This record looks at one TCR beta chain sequence and its context. Germline V gene data show CDR1 as SQVTM and CDR2 as ANQGSEA. The CDR3 is made up of 12 amino acids. With 7 bases removed from V and 3 bases from J, the gap between germline ends came to 10 bases. This sample's time point: patch test 3, about 24 weeks after DPC sensitization. Treatment given: therapeutic diphenylcyclopropenone sensitization with weekly scalp DPC. Investigators collected blood before applying each patch test. Each donor was an alopecia patient between 18 and 70 years of age who qualified for DPC. TCRdb reprocessed the RACE reads with MiXCR, giving one entry per CDR3 protein. The repertoire holds roughly 90,000 distinct CDR3 sequences, with 11% as singletons. The data originate from a study of human T cells and chemical hapten exposure.

V usage is TRBV29-1 and J usage is TRBJ1-5; D possibly corresponds to TRBD1 (6 bases). The clonotype originates from a young woman with alopecia areata. Some clones in this sample may be carry-over from other donors' samples. The material sequenced was whole blood, taken in connection with sensitization to the hapten diphenylcyclopropenone (DPC). In DNA form, the CDR3 reads TGCAGCGCCAGGGGAAACAATCAGCCCCAGCATTTT. This codes for CSARGNNQPQHF.